Following are 9 T cell receptor beta chains from one sample sequenced in a study of graft-versus-host responses after intestinal transplantation. Here immunoSEQ multiplex PCR was the method, and the copy in TCRdb shows in-frame clones only, minus some. Among tens of thousands of clones listed, under 95% were seen once. Their cognate antigens are unknown. The sample was unstimulated CD8+ T cells sorted from spleen or lymph node cells, taken before intestinal transplant. The receptors here all came from a human donor who received an intestinal transplant.

V gene TRBV5-1 combines with J gene TRBJ2-7, with 9 bases fitting TRBD1. Germline CDR1 SGHRS, CDR2 YFSETQ. V lost 0 bases, J lost 2 bases, and 3 bases stayed unmatched. There are 15 residues in the CDR3. The CDR3 loop reads CASSLEGQGPYEQYF. CDR3 coding DNA: TGCGCCAGCAGCTTGGAAGGACAGGGGCCCTACGAGCAGTACTTC.

This clone is a singleton in its sample. The chain combines TRBV4-3 with TRBJ1-1, with a tentative D call TRBD1 (5 bases). The germline V gene has CDR1 LGHNA and CDR2 YSLEER. CDR3 length: 16 residues. V was cut by 0 bases and J by 0 bases, with 11 bases left in between. The CDR3: CASSQDTRQLNTEAFF. The CDR3 nucleotides read TGCGCCAGCAGCCAAGATACGAGACAGTTGAACACTGAAGCTTTCTTT.

The chain uses TRBV7-2 and TRBJ2-3; D perhaps matches TRBD2 (6 bases). CDR1 and CDR2 (germline): SGHTA, FQGNSA. CDR3 length: 17 residues. Trimming took 5 bases from V and 2 from J, leaving 20 bases between them. CDR3 sequence (DNA): TGTGCCAGCAGCCCCCGGGCGGGGAGTGGGGTCACAGATACGCAGTATTTT. This encodes CASSPRAGSGVTDTQYF.

This clone was counted a single time. The rearrangement joins TRBV4-3 to TRBJ2-3, with TRBD2 matching 11 bases. Germline CDR1 and CDR2: LGHNA and YSLEER. With V trimmed by 4 bases and J by 4 bases, 4 bases remained unmatched. CDR3 size: 15 residues. The chain's CDR3 is CASSPSGGIPDTQYF. As DNA, the CDR3 is TGCGCCAGCAGCCCTAGCGGGGGGATACCAGATACGCAGTATTTT.

The J gene is TRBJ2-7, the V gene TRBV6-5; weak D call: TRBD1 (5 bases). V shed 5 bases and J shed 9 bases, with 20 bases lying between them. The CDR3 has 14 residues. In germline, CDR1 is MNHEY, CDR2 SVGAGI. The CDR3 sequence: CASSEERTPLRQYF. In nucleotides, the CDR3 is TGTGCCAGCAGTGAGGAAAGGACACCCTTACGGCAGTACTTC.

This clone was recorded only once. The CDR3 sequence: CASSDGRGLTEQYF. CDR3 in DNA: TGTGCCAGCAGTGACGGCAGGGGGCTTACCGAGCAGTACTTC. V gene TRBV2 combines with J gene TRBJ2-7; 8 nucleotides align to TRBD1. The CDR3 runs 14 residues. CDR1 and CDR2 from the germline V gene are SNHLY and FYNNEI. J gave up 6 bases and V 3 bases, and 7 bases lay outside the gene matches.

The J gene is TRBJ2-7, the V gene TRBV13; possible D gene TRBD1, 5 bases. Trimming removed 5 bases from V and 0 bases from J, with 11 bases in between. Germline assignment: CDR1 PRHDT and CDR2 FYEKMQ (reference sequence). The CDR3 contains 14 residues. The CDR3 protein is CASSTTDTSYEQYF. The DNA of the CDR3 is TGTGCCAGCAGCACAACGGACACCTCCTACGAGCAGTACTTC.

This clone was seen just once. This sequence joins TRBV27 and TRBJ1-1, with 10 positions matching TRBD1. Unmatched junction bases numbered 7, after V lost 8 bases and J lost 4 bases. The germline CDR1 and CDR2 sequences are MNHEY and SMNVEV (reference sequence). This CDR3 is 14 amino acids long. CDR3 amino acids: CASSPTGGVTEAFF. The DNA of the CDR3 is TGTGCCAGCTCCCCGACAGGGGGCGTCACTGAAGCTTTCTTT.

V usage is TRBV7-8 and J usage is TRBJ2-1; tentative D call: TRBD2 (7 bases). Trimming removed 6 bases from V and 6 bases from J, with 15 bases in between. Germline CDR1 and CDR2: SGHVS and FQNEAQ. The CDR3 runs to 14 residues. The CDR3 protein is CASRGGGFGNEQFF. The CDR3 DNA is TGTGCCAGCAGGGGAGGGGGATTTGGCAATGAGCAGTTCTTC.